What follows describes a single T cell receptor (beta chain). This entry comes from a study of cytomegalovirus exposure and HLA in healthy donors. This CDR3 contains 18 residues. In germline, CDR1 is SGHTA, CDR2 FQGNSA. V was cut by 5 bases and J by 6 bases, with 28 bases left in between. This PCR relied on a set of 60 Vbeta primers and 13 Jbeta primers. The data were produced by immunoSEQ multiplex PCR, yet TCRdb's version contains in-frame clones alone and is incomplete. In the table there are around 50,000 clones, around 85% of which are singletons. Sequencing was done on a sample of PBMCs. This sequence was found in a man in his forties or fifties in good health and CMV-seronegative. The rearrangement joins TRBV7-2 to TRBJ1-2; D is ambiguous. The CDR3 DNA follows: TGTGCCAGCAGCCCGTGGACCGTACTAGGGCAATTTTCCGATGGCTACACCTTC. It yields the protein CASSPWTVLGQFSDGYTF.